This T cell receptor beta chain was captured by sequencing in a study of T-cell reconstitution after alpha-beta-depleted transplantation in children. Study-wide points: Hyperexpanded clones declined; after one year, newly produced T cells mostly supplied diversity.

This clonotype was recorded a few times. Its antigen is still unknown. As it was prepared, the TCRbeta library received unique molecular identifiers. Each CDR3 protein is one row after TCRdb ran MiXCR on the PCR reads. Here the sample spans fewer than 550,000 distinct CDR3 sequences, over 10% being singletons. Germline V lookup: CDR1 SQVTM, CDR2 ANQGSEA. The CDR3 spans 13 residues. The genes are TRBV29-1 and TRBJ1-1; tentative D call: TRBD1 (6 bases). The source material was PBMCs, mostly from graft donor cells, sampled 180 days after TCRalphabeta/CD19-depleted stem cell transplant. This clonotype was obtained from a female patient aged 2 to 10 who had a stem cell transplant for aplastic anemia, so the T cells may come from the graft donor. The CDR3 coding sequence is TGCAGAACTGGGGGAGGGGGTCGAACTGAAGCTTTCTTT. It specifies CRTGGGGRTEAFF.